The source of this T cell receptor beta chain is a study of T-cell memory formation after mild COVID-19 (dated by TCRdb to 2020 to 2023). Study-level background: Most TCR sequence clusters were specific to one of the two donors. T-cell clones expanding and contracting after mild COVID-19 in a couple of donors were tracked by longitudinal TCRalpha and TCRbeta repertoire sequencing. The cohort was made up of two young adult volunteers, one female and one male, who were previously healthy. Paper-wide results and their limitations: Only a couple of mild cases were covered in the study, and larger cohorts including severe cases with pre-infection samples were considered necessary. Contracting CD4+ clones turned up mainly in the CM and EM memory subsets, whereas EMRA was where CD8+ clones were enriched. Balanced CD4/CD8 phenotypes were observed for clones contracting from day 15 to 85, whereas a bias towards CD4+ was observed for a second wave of clones expanding from day 15 to 37. The detection of some responding clones in pre-infection memory suggests that pre-existing cross-reactive memory T cells joined the SARS-CoV-2 response. The second-wave clones that peaked on day 37 were not confirmed to be SARS-CoV-2 specific.

A distance of 15 bases separates the germline ends of V and J, which lose 6 bases and 6 bases respectively. The CDR3 goes from the cysteine to the phenylalanine over 13 residues. The DNA shown is the 39-base CDR3, in frame from base 1. As encoded in the germline V gene (reference sequence), CDR1 is DFQATT while CDR2 is SNEGSKA. Data came from an Illumina NovaSeq 6000. cDNA libraries for TCRalpha and TCRbeta were prepared by 5'RACE using constant-segment primers, with sample barcodes and unique molecular identifiers added. Trizol reagent was used to extract RNA from every sample. Libraries were amplified in two PCR steps, with a second sample barcode and Illumina TruSeq adapters added in the second step. Sequencing of libraries was performed on an Illumina NovaSeq with 2 x 150 bp paired-end reads. For the original study's pipeline: With migec v1.2.7, reads were demultiplexed and then collapsed into UMI-guided consensus sequences. Using mixcr v2.1.11, UMI consensuses were aligned to TRA and TRB V and J templates and then assembled into clonotypes. Clonotypes were classified as expanded or contracted when called significant by both edgeR and NoisET, with noise models trained on biological replicates. For edgeR calls, the cutoffs were a false discovery rate-adjusted p below 0.01 and a log2 fold-change threshold of 1. As an exploratory analysis of dynamics, max-normalized trajectories of the 1000 most abundant clonotypes were examined with PCA combined with hierarchical clustering. Separately sequenced CD4+ and CD8+ repertoires were used to assign the CD4 or CD8 phenotype of responding clones. The public reads were reprocessed in TCRdb via fastp at Q25 and MiXCR, keeping in-frame beta chains. Entries are consolidated by CDR3 protein sequence, retaining the most common genes and DNA. These V and J calls are TCRdb output, not the study's own analysis. The sample data list over 300,000 distinct CDR3 sequences, and 20% to 25% of these were observed just once. Roughly a fifth of the sample rests with the top ten.

This clonotype was observed a few times. The antigen it recognizes is unknown. No base-level quality is on record; no much larger clone is a single base apart. Ficoll-Paque density gradient centrifugation was the method used to isolate PBMCs. The source material was PBMCs or a T cell subset sorted from them (not recorded which). The chain joins TRBV20-1 to TRBJ2-1; the D gene could be either TRBD1 or TRBD2, each agreeing at 5 bases. The source of this sequence is a man younger than 30 who had mild COVID-19 (a few samples of this study predate the infection). The sample titles of this study are shuffled in the database, so cell type and time point are left out; the donor was told from shared clones. The CDR3 region: CSASGTRTNEQFF. The sequenced DNA is TGCAGTGCCTCTGGGACGAGAACCAATGAGCAGTTCTTC.